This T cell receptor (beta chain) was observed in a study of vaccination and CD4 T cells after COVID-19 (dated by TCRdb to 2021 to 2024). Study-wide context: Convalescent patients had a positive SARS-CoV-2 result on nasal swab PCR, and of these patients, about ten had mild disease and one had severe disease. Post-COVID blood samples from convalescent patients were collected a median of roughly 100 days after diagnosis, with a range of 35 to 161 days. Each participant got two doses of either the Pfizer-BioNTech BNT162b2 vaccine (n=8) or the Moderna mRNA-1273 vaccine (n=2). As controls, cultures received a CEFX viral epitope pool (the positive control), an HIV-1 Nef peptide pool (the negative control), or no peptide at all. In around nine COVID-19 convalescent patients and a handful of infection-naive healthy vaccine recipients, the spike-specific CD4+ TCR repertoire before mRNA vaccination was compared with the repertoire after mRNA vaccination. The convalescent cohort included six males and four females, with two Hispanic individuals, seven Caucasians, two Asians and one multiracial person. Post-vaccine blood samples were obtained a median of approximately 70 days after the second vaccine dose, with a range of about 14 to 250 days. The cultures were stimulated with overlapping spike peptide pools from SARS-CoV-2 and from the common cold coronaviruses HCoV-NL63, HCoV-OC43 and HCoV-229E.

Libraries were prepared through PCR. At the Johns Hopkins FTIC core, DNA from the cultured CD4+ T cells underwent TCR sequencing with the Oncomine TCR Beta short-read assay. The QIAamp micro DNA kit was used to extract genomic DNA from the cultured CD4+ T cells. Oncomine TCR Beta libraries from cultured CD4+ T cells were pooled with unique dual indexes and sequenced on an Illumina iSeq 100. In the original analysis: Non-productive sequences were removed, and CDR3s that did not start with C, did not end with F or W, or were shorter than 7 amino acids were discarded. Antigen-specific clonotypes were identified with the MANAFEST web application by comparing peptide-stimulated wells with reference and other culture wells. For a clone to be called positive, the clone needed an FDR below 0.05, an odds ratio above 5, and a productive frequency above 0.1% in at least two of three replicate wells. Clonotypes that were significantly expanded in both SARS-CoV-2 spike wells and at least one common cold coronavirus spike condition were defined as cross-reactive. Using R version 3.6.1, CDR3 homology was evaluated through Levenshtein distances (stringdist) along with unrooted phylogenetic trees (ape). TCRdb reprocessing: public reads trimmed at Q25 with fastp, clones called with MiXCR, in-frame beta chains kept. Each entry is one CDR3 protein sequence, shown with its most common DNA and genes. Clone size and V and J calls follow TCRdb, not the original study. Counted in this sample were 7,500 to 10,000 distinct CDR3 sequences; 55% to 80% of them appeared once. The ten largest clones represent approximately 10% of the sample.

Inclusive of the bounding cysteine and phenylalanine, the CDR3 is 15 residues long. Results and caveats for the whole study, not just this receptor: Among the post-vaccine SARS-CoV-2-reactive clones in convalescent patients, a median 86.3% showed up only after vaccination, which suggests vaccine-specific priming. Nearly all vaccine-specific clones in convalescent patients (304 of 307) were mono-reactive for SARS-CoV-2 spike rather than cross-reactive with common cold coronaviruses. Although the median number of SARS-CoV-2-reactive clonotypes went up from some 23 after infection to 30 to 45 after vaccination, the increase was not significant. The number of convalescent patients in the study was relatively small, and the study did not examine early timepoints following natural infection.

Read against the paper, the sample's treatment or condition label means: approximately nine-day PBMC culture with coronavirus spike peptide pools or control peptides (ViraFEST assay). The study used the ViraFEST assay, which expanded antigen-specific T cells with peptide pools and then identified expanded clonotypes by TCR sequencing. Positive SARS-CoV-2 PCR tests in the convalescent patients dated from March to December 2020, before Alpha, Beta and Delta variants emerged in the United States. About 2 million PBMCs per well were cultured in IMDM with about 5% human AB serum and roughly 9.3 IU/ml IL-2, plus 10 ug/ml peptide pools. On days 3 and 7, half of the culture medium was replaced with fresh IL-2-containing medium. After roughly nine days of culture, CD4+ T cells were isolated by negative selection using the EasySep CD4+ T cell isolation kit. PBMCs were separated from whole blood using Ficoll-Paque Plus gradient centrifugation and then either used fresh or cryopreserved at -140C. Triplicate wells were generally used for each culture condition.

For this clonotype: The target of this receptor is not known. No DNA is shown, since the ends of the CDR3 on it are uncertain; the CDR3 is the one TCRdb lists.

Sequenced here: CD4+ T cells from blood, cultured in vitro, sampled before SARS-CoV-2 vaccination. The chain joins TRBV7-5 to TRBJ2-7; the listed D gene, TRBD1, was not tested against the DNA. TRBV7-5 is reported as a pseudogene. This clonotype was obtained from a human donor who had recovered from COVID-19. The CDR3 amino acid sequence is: CISVPEAHRGYEQYF.